The clone carrying this T cell receptor beta chain was observed a single time. This record comes from a study of blood T cell repertoires in COVID-19. Turning to the study itself: COVID-19 samples collected from the United States, Italy and Spain covered acute and convalescent phases. Nucleic acid was either cDNA or gDNA, and it came from T cells, B-cell-depleted T cells, or PBMCs.

CDR1 is SNHLY, CDR2 FYNNEI, per germline. The length of the CDR3 is 18 residues. After removal of 5 bases from V and 4 bases from J, the junction contained 16 bases not matched to a gene. Authors' data handling: Cell counts per sample came from amplifying reference gene primers. Clones were sequenced by immunoSEQ multiplex PCR, and TCRdb holds only the in-frame ones, with some missing. The V and J calls and the clone size are those of that table, but D and trimming were determined from the DNA. Counted here are approximately 170,000 clones, 88% occurring once; the ten biggest clones make up more than 2%.

The source of this sequence is a man aged 50-60 years who had recovered from COVID-19. The chain joins TRBV2 to TRBJ1-5; 8 nucleotides line up with TRBD1. The sequenced material came from peripheral blood. CDR3 loop: CASSPLMGQVKTNQPQHF. The CDR3 DNA sequence: TGTGCCAGCAGTCCTCTAATGGGACAGGTCAAGACGAATCAGCCCCAGCATTTT.